This passage covers 21 T cell receptor beta chains from one sample sequenced in a study of blood T cell repertoires in COVID-19. Using immunoSEQ multiplex PCR, the repertoire was profiled, and TCRdb retains in-frame clones only, with some absent. The table shows hundreds of thousands of clones, with approximately 90% occurring only once. The sample comprised PBMCs or T cells enriched from blood (not recorded which). These receptors all stem from a woman aged 18-29 years who had recovered from COVID-19.

The chain combines TRBV5-1 with TRBJ1-2; 8 bases fit TRBD1. J was trimmed by 6 bases and V by 4 bases; bases with no gene match: 8. Germline lookup yields CDR1 SGHRS and CDR2 YFSETQ. The length of the CDR3 is 14 residues. The CDR3 reads CASSEGRTGNGYTF. CDR3 sequence (DNA): TGCGCCAGCAGCGAAGGAAGGACAGGGAATGGCTACACCTTC.

This clone came up once. The rearrangement uses TRBV2 and TRBJ1-1; the D is unclear. The CDR3 length is 12 residues. The V gene's germline CDR1 is SNHLY and CDR2 FYNNEI. V lost 6 bases and J 10 bases, leaving 15 bases between the germline ends. DNA for the CDR3: TGTGCCAGCAGCGACCCCGCCGGGTTAGCTTTCTTT. This translates into CASSDPAGLAFF. Complete variable domain (other parts from reference TRBV2 and TRBJ1-1): EPEVTQTPSHQVTQMGQEVILRCVPISNHLYFYWYRQILGQKVEFLVSFYNNEISEKSEIFDDQFSVERPDGSNFTLKIRSTKLEDSAMYFCASSDPAGLAFFGQGTRLTVV.

The V and J genes are TRBV5-1 and TRBJ2-7, with TRBD1 matching 11 bases. Germline V gene data show CDR1 as SGHRS and CDR2 as YFSETQ. V shed 4 bases, J shed 5 bases, and the junction held 5 bases outside the gene matches. The CDR3 contains 14 residues. The CDR3 sequence is CASSARDRGDEQYF. DNA of the CDR3: TGCGCCAGCAGCGCCCGGGACAGGGGGGACGAGCAGTACTTC.

The chain employs TRBV21-1 and TRBJ2-5; the D segment call TRBD2 is taken from the table without a DNA check. TRBV21-1 has pseudogene status. This CDR3 spans 14 amino acids. The DNA of the CDR3 is TGTGCCAGCAGCTTAGAACGGGTAGCGGAGACCCAGTACTTC. It translates to CASSLERVAETQYF.

This rearrangement joins TRBV12-5 to TRBJ1-1; 10 bases line up with TRBD1. With V trimmed by 0 bases and J by 5 bases, 6 bases remained unmatched. Germline values: CDR1 LGHNT, CDR2 FRNRAP. The CDR3 contains 16 residues. The CDR3 spells CASGLVIGTGVTEAFF. CDR3 bases: TGTGCTAGTGGTTTGGTAATCGGGACAGGGGTAACTGAAGCTTTCTTT.

The genes are TRBV5-1 and TRBJ1-1; D is undetermined. The ends were cut back, 1 base at V and 1 base at J, with 11 bases in the middle. This CDR3 is built from 15 residues. Germline V gene sequence: CDR1 SGHRS, CDR2 YFSETQ. CDR3 loop: CASSLIQPPNTEAFF. The CDR3 DNA is TGCGCCAGCAGCTTGATACAGCCTCCGAACACTGAAGCTTTCTTT.

The V and J genes are TRBV7-2 and TRBJ1-1; D is uncertain. V lost 3 bases to trimming and J lost 3 bases, with 11 bases between them. Looked up from germline, CDR1 is SGHTA and CDR2 is FQGNSA. The CDR3 length is 14 residues. CDR3 bases: TGTGCCAGCAGCTTTCACGGTCCCTACACTGAAGCTTTCTTT. This encodes CASSFHGPYTEAFF.

The CDR3 is CASSQGRGGYTF. The CDR3, as DNA: TGTGCCAGCAGCCAAGGACGGGGTGGCTACACCTTC. The gene calls are TRBV14 and TRBJ1-2; no reliable D call. Trimming pared 1 base from V and 7 bases from J, leaving 7 bases between. CDR3 size: 12 residues. Germline CDR1 and CDR2: SGHDN and FVKESK.

V gene TRBV7-9 combines with J gene TRBJ1-1; a possible D gene is TRBD1 (5 bases). Deletions cut 2 bases from V and 3 bases from J, with 16 bases between. Germline CDR1 SEHNR, CDR2 FQNEAQ (reference sequence). CDR3 size: 16 residues. CDR3 protein: CASSLRRDSGDTEAFF. CDR3 DNA sequence: TGTGCCAGCAGCTTACGCAGGGATTCTGGGGACACTGAAGCTTTCTTT.

V is TRBV28 and J is TRBJ1-2, with TRBD1 matching over 10 bases. J lost 12 bases, V lost 5 bases, and 9 bases had no gene match. This CDR3 region has 13 residues. Germline CDR1 reads MDHEN; CDR2 reads SYDVKM. This CDR3 is CASSPPRTGGNTF. The CDR3 DNA follows: TGTGCCAGCAGTCCACCCCGGACAGGGGGGAACACCTTC.

The rearrangement links TRBV12-3 or TRBV12-4 to TRBJ1-1; tentatively, D is TRBD1 (5 bases). This CDR3 comprises 13 residues. The V end was cut by 5 bases, the J end by 6 bases, with 13 bases between. DNA of the CDR3: TGTGCCAGCAGTACGGGCAGGGTTGCTGAAGCTTTCTTT. This encodes CASSTGRVAEAFF.

The chain uses TRBV10-3 and TRBJ2-7, with 11 nucleotides matching TRBD1. The CDR3 is 13 residues long. V gave up 6 bases and J gave up 4 bases; unmatched junction bases: 2. Germline V lookup: CDR1 ENHRY, CDR2 SYGVKD. CDR3 in amino acids: CAISGTGGYEQYF. The CDR3 coding sequence is TGTGCCATCAGCGGGACAGGGGGGTACGAGCAGTACTTC.

The J gene is TRBJ1-1, the V gene TRBV7-9, with D maybe TRBD1 (5 bases). CDR3 length: 15 amino acids. Germline V lookup: CDR1 SEHNR, CDR2 FQNEAQ (reference sequence). Trimming stripped 7 bases from V and 0 bases from J, with 15 bases between. The CDR3 is CASKSIQGVNTEAFF. CDR3 coding DNA: TGTGCCAGCAAGTCGATCCAGGGTGTGAACACTGAAGCTTTCTTT.

The chain combines TRBV3-1 (or the pseudogene TRBV3-2) with TRBJ2-4; D is uncertain. The CDR3 has 14 amino acids. Trimming took off 0 bases at V and 8 bases at J, with 11 bases between the two ends. The germline gives CDR1 LGHDT, CDR2 YNNKEL (reference sequence). The CDR3 here is CASSQDAEMDIQYF. The CDR3 nucleotides read TGTGCCAGCAGCCAAGACGCGGAGATGGACATTCAGTACTTC.

The V and J genes are TRBV4-1 and TRBJ2-2; TRBD2 matches at 8 bases. CDR3 length: 21 residues. Trimming cost V 0 bases and J 2 bases; bases outside gene matches: 17. The germline V gene has CDR1 MGHRA and CDR2 YSYEKL. The CDR3 reads CASSQDEATGRVRGNTGELFF. In nucleotides, the CDR3 is TGCGCCAGCAGCCAAGACGAGGCTACCGGGAGGGTGAGGGGCAACACCGGGGAGCTGTTTTTT.

The chain recombines TRBV3-1 (or the pseudogene TRBV3-2) with TRBJ1-3; 7 bases fit TRBD1. The CDR3 is 14 amino acids. V lost 4 bases, J lost 4 bases, and 4 bases stayed unmatched. CDR1 is LGHDT, CDR2 YNNKEL, per germline (reference sequence). CDR3 coding DNA: TGTGCCAGCAGCCCAACAGGGGCCGGAAACACCATATATTTT. Protein: CASSPTGAGNTIYF.

This chain links TRBV25-1 with TRBJ2-3; unclear D gene. Trimming pared 1 base from V and 1 base from J, leaving 6 bases between. This CDR3 region has 14 residues. From germline, CDR1 is MGHDK and CDR2 SYGVNS. CDR3: CASSEWSGTDTQYF. As DNA, the CDR3 is TGTGCCAGCAGTGAATGGTCGGGCACAGATACGCAGTATTTT. The variable domain in full, completed from reference TRBV25-1 and TRBJ2-3, reads EADIYQTPRYLVIGTGKKITLECSQTMGHDKMYWYQQDPGMELHLIHYSYGVNSTEKGDLSSESTVSRIRTEHFPLTLESARPSHTSQYLCASSEWSGTDTQYFGPGTRLTVL.

This chain connects TRBV3-1 (or the pseudogene TRBV3-2) to TRBJ2-5; D remains ambiguous. The V end lost 2 bases, the J end lost 9 bases, and 10 bases lay between the germline ends. CDR1 is LGHDT and CDR2 is YNNKEL in the germline V gene (reference sequence). This CDR3 has 12 amino acids. The CDR3 nucleotides read TGTGCCAGCAGCCAAATCAACGGAGCCCAGTACTTC. Residues: CASSQINGAQYF.

This clone was seen just once. The chain couples TRBV7-8 to TRBJ1-1; D is perhaps TRBD1 (5 bases). The germline gives CDR1 SGHVS, CDR2 FQNEAQ. Trimming pared 5 bases from V and 6 bases from J, leaving 10 bases between. This CDR3 has 12 residues. CDR3 coding DNA: TGTGCCAGCAGCCCGGGGGTGGCTGAAGCTTTCTTT. Translating it yields CASSPGVAEAFF.

The chain has TRBV5-4 and TRBJ1-4, with 7 bases aligning to TRBD1. The CDR3 contains 15 residues. Losses at the gene ends were 2 bases for V and 5 bases for J; bases not matched to a gene: 6. The germline CDR1 and CDR2 sequences are SGHNT and YYREEE (reference sequence). The CDR3 DNA reads TGTGCCAGCAGCTTAATACAGGGGAACAATGAAAAACTGTTTTTT. This sequence encodes CASSLIQGNNEKLFF.

This clone was seen more than once but under ten times. The chain combines TRBV3-1 (or the pseudogene TRBV3-2) with TRBJ2-1, with D perhaps TRBD2 (6 bases). Trimming shortened V by 2 bases and J by 7 bases, and 18 bases separated the two germline ends. From germline, CDR1 is LGHDT and CDR2 YNNKEL (reference sequence). The CDR3 has 16 amino acids. The CDR3 DNA reads as TGTGCCAGCAGCCAACTCGGAGGGGAGGCGCGGAATGAGCAGTTCTTC. Its translation: CASSQLGGEARNEQFF.